One and the same sample provided the 21 T cell receptor beta chains below, sequenced in a study of T cells in Graves' hyperthyroidism and ophthalmopathy (dated by TCRdb to the late 2010s). Libraries were constructed by multiplex PCR. The listed sequencing device is Illumina HiSeq 2000. The TCR beta CDR3 regions were amplified from RNA transcripts. The TCR CDR3 was subjected to a first round of RT-PCR using the HTBI primer set and the Qiagen OneStep RT-PCR kit. TCRdb applied fastp at Q25 and MiXCR to the public reads, then kept only in-frame beta chains. Records with the same CDR3 protein are collapsed into one entry carrying the most frequent genes and DNA. The sample data list around 300,000 distinct CDR3 sequences, and around 22% of these were observed just once. The ten largest account for roughly 60% of the sample. Sequencing input: blood. These receptors were collected from a man in his thirties or forties with Graves' ophthalmopathy.

This chain links TRBV19 with TRBJ2-5; TRBD1 matches at 10 bases. Germline trimming cut 3 bases from V and 5 bases from J; bases unmatched to any gene: 12. Germline V gene sequence: CDR1 LNHDA, CDR2 SQIVND (reference sequence). The CDR3 length is 17 residues. This CDR3 is CASSIDHWTGGYETQYF. CDR3 nucleotides: TGTGCCAGTAGTATCGATCATTGGACAGGGGGTTATGAGACCCAGTACTTC.

This clonotype was observed a handful of times. This chain uses TRBV27 with TRBJ1-6; D remains unclear. V was pared by 3 bases and J by 7 bases, with 16 bases between. The CDR3 runs 16 residues. Per the germline V gene, CDR1 is MNHEY and CDR2 is SMNVEV (reference sequence). The CDR3 nucleotides read TGTGCCAGCAGTTTCCGGGCCGGGATCGTGAATTCACCCCTCCACTTT. Protein: CASSFRAGIVNSPLHF.

This clonotype was picked up a small number of times. The genes are TRBV28 and TRBJ1-6; D not certain. With 4 bases removed from V and 13 bases from J, the gap between germline ends came to 8 bases. The CDR3 runs to 11 residues. CDR1 MDHEN and CDR2 SYDVKM come from the germline V gene. CDR3 DNA sequence: TGTGCCAGCAGTTCCCCGGTCCCCCTCCACTTT. Translating it yields CASSSPVPLHF. Supplemented by reference TRBV28 and TRBJ1-6, the full variable domain reads DVKVTQSSRYLVKRTGEKVFLECVQDMDHENMFWYRQDPGLGLRLIYFSYDVKMKEKGDIPEGYSVSREKKERFSLILESASTNQTSMYLCASSSPVPLHFGNGTRLTVT.

This clonotype was counted a few times. The CDR3 DNA reads as TGTGCCGCCTCCGGGACAGGGGGCAATCAGCCCCAGCATTTT. The encoded protein is CAASGTGGNQPQHF. This sequence joins TRBV10-3 and TRBJ1-5, with 10 bases identical to TRBD1. J gave up 2 bases and V 11 bases, and 6 bases lay outside the gene matches. Germline V gives CDR1 ENHRY, CDR2 SYGVKD. This CDR3 is 14 amino acids long.

This clonotype has ten or more counts. The V and J genes are TRBV7-3 and TRBJ1-1, with 11 bases that match TRBD1. Trimming took 5 bases from V and 4 from J; bases not matched to a gene: 6. This CDR3 is built from 15 residues. CDR1 is SGHTA and CDR2 is FQGTGA in the germline V gene. The chain's CDR3 is CASSLRGTGGTEAFF. The CDR3 DNA reads TGTGCCAGCAGCCTCCGCGGGACAGGGGGCACTGAAGCTTTCTTT.

Notes on this clonotype: A much larger clone sits a single nucleotide away, making a read error possible. The V call is TRBV30, the J call TRBJ2-4, with D possibly being TRBD1 (5 bases). Germline assignment: CDR1 GTSNPN and CDR2 SVGIG (reference sequence). This CDR3 spans 14 amino acids. The chain's CDR3 is CAWSVGEAKNTQYF. As DNA, the CDR3 is TGTGCCTGGAGTGTAGGGGAAGCCAAAAACACTCAGTACTTC.

Concerning this clonotype: Mismatch with germline at one junction end may stem from a read error. The chain joins TRBV20-1 to TRBJ1-5; TRBD1 might be the D (6 bases). This CDR3 has 13 amino acids. CDR1 and CDR2 (germline): DFQATT, SNEGSKA (reference sequence). The CDR3 DNA follows: TGCAGTGCTGGGGGACAACCCAATCAGCCCCAGCGTTTT. It encodes CSAGGQPNQPQRF.

In its sample, this clonotype was seen a few times. CDR3 in amino acids: CSVRETGNTIYF. The CDR3 DNA is TGCAGCGTTCGCGAGACGGGAAACACCATATATTTT. The chain employs TRBV29-1 and TRBJ1-3; D remains unclear. CDR1 SQVTM and CDR2 ANQGSEA come from the germline V gene. V was pared by 5 bases and J by 4 bases, with 9 bases between. The CDR3 length is 12 residues.

V gene TRBV27 combines with J gene TRBJ2-3; TRBD1 agrees at 9 bases. CDR1 MNHEY and CDR2 SMNVEV come from the germline V gene (reference sequence). The CDR3 covers 14 residues. Germline trimming cut 6 bases from V and 2 bases from J; bases unmatched to any gene: 3. Here the CDR3 DNA reads TGTGCCAGCAGAAGGGACAGGGCCACAGATACGCAGTATTTT. Translation gives CASRRDRATDTQYF.

This clonotype was counted ten times or more. This chain links TRBV10-2 with TRBJ2-7, with D possibly TRBD2 on 5 matching bases. V shed 6 bases and J shed 3 bases, with 12 bases lying between them. There are 13 residues in the CDR3. The germline V gene has CDR1 WSHSY and CDR2 SAAADI. This chain's CDR3 is CASRTTGYYEQYF. CDR3 DNA: TGCGCCAGCAGAACCACGGGATACTACGAGCAGTACTTC.

The chain links TRBV11-2 to TRBJ2-7; 13 bases line up with TRBD2. CDR3 length: 19 amino acids. V was pared by 1 base and J by 8 bases, with 17 bases of the junction left unmatched. Germline loops: CDR1 SGHAT, CDR2 FQNNGV. CDR3 coding DNA: TGTGCCAGCAGCTTAGGCCCCCTACTAGCGGGAGGGCCCGGTAGGAAGCAGTACTTC. Translated, it gives CASSLGPLLAGGPGRKQYF.

The table lists this clonotype with a count of one. V and J are TRBV19 and TRBJ1-1; D gene ambiguous. Trimming shortened V by 0 bases and J by 6 bases, and 14 bases separated the two germline ends. This CDR3 has 15 residues. CDR1 is LNHDA and CDR2 is SQIVND in the germline V gene (reference sequence). The CDR3 region is CASSIDRLGFAEAFF. The CDR3 DNA reads TGTGCCAGTAGTATAGATCGATTGGGGTTCGCTGAAGCTTTCTTT.

The J gene is TRBJ1-1, the V gene TRBV12-3 or TRBV12-4; TRBD1 might be the D (5 bases). V lost 2 bases and J lost 4, with 8 bases in between. CDR3 length: 13 residues. This CDR3 is CASSLKGSTEAFF. CDR3 nucleotides: TGTGCCAGCAGTTTAAAGGGGAGCACTGAAGCTTTCTTT.

The CDR3 here is CASSGGSGKTYNEQFF. In DNA form, the CDR3 reads TGTGCCAGCAGTGGGGGTAGCGGGAAAACCTACAATGAGCAGTTCTTC. The chain carries TRBV2 and TRBJ2-1; 8 bases are a match to TRBD2. V was pared by 4 bases and J by 2 bases, with 7 bases of the junction left unmatched. Germline V CDR1 and CDR2: SNHLY, FYNNEI. The CDR3 covers 16 residues.

This clonotype was observed many times. The V gene is TRBV7-9, the J gene TRBJ2-7, with 9 bases matching TRBD1. The CDR3 sequence is 14 residues long. Trimming cost V 4 bases and J 6 bases; bases outside gene matches: 7. Germline CDR1 and CDR2: SEHNR and FQNEAQ (reference sequence). The CDR3 here is CASSSPGQGVEQYF. The DNA for the CDR3 is TGTGCCAGCAGCTCACCGGGACAGGGAGTCGAGCAGTACTTC.

This clonotype has more than one count but fewer than ten. The gene calls are TRBV27 and TRBJ1-1; a weak D match, TRBD1 (6 bases). This CDR3 spans 15 amino acids. Trimming stripped 6 bases from V and 3 bases from J, with 17 bases between. Germline V lookup: CDR1 MNHEY, CDR2 SMNVEV (reference sequence). The CDR3 bases are TGTGCCAGCAGGACGAGGCACAGGGCTGACACTGAAGCTTTCTTT. This encodes CASRTRHRADTEAFF.

This clonotype came up a few times. The chain is built from TRBV27 and TRBJ2-1, with 8 bases fitting TRBD1. The J segment lost 8 bases and the V segment lost 8 bases, leaving 5 bases of the junction unmatched. The V gene's germline CDR1 is MNHEY and CDR2 SMNVEV (reference sequence). The CDR3 runs to 12 residues. The CDR3 sequence: CASGQGQDEQFF. The CDR3 bases are TGTGCCAGCGGACAGGGTCAGGATGAGCAGTTCTTC.

The V gene is TRBV7-2, the J gene TRBJ2-2, with TRBD1 identical over 9 bases. The CDR3 has 15 residues. Trimming cost V 5 bases and J 5 bases; bases outside gene matches: 6. Germline CDR1 SGHTA, CDR2 FQGNSA. The CDR3 loop is CASSAQGQGTGELFF. In nucleotides, the CDR3 is TGTGCCAGCAGCGCTCAGGGACAGGGAACCGGGGAGCTGTTTTTT.

The rearrangement joins TRBV20-1 to TRBJ2-5, with D unclear. CDR1 and CDR2 from the germline V gene are DFQATT and SNEGSKA (reference sequence). V was shortened by 2 bases and J by 0 bases, with 4 bases between the two germline ends. The CDR3 has 12 amino acids. CDR3 sequence reads: CSARYYQETQYF. The CDR3 DNA reads TGCAGTGCTAGATACTACCAAGAGACCCAGTACTTC.

This clonotype has at least ten counts. The chain is built from TRBV27 and TRBJ2-1; D may be TRBD2 (6 bases). With 8 bases removed from V and 1 base from J, the gap between germline ends came to 15 bases. This CDR3 spans 15 amino acids. Germline CDR1 MNHEY, CDR2 SMNVEV (reference sequence). The CDR3 DNA sequence: TGTGCCAGCGCTTACCGGGACTTATCCTACAATGAGCAGTTCTTC. The encoded protein is CASAYRDLSYNEQFF.

CDR3 residues: CASKGLAGTDTQYF. For the CDR3, the DNA is TGCGCCAGCAAAGGACTAGCGGGCACAGATACGCAGTATTTT. The chain employs TRBV10-2 and TRBJ2-3, with TRBD2 identical over 10 bases. CDR3 length: 14 residues. V lost 7 bases and J lost 1; bases outside the gene matches: 2. Germline-derived CDR1 and CDR2 are WSHSY and SAAADI.